The clone carrying this T cell receptor beta chain was counted at least ten times. The CDR3 runs to 12 residues. The germline gives CDR1 SEHNR, CDR2 FQNEAQ (reference sequence). With 5 bases removed from V and 3 bases from J, the gap between germline ends came to 5 bases. Each CDR3 protein is one row after TCRdb ran MiXCR on the 5' RACE reads. The sample lists 55,000 to 80,000 distinct CDR3 sequences; around a fifth were seen once. V and J are TRBV7-9 and TRBJ1-5, with D uncertain. The sequence came from a female donor with breast cancer. The specimen sequenced was memory CD4+ T cells sorted from a lymph node. Specified subset: memory CD4+ T cells, CD4+CD45RO+CD25-. The CDR3 here is CASSADNQPQHF. The CDR3 DNA is TGTGCCAGCAGCGCGGACAATCAGCCCCAGCATTTT. The whole variable domain, remainder taken from reference TRBV7-9 and TRBJ1-5, is DTGVSQNPRHKITKRGQNVTFRCDPISEHNRLYWYRQTLGQGPEFLTYFQNEAQLEKSRLLSDRFSAERPKGSFSTLEIQRTEQGDSAMYLCASSADNQPQHFGDGTRLSIL.